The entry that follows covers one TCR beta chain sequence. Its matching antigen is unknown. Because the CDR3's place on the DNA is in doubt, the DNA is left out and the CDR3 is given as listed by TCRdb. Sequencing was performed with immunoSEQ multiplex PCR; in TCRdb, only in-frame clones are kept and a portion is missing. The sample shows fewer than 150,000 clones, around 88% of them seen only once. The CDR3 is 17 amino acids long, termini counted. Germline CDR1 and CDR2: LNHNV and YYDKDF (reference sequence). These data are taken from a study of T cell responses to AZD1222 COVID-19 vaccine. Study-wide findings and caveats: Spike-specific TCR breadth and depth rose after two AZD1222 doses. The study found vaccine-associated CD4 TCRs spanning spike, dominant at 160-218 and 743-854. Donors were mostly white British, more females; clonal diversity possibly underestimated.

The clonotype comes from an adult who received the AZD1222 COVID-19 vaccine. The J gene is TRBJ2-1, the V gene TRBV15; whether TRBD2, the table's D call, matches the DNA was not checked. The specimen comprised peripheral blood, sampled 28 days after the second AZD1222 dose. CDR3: CATSTSVGRGGYNEQFF.